The clone carrying this T cell receptor beta chain was observed a handful of times. The data are from a study of blood T cell repertoires in COVID-19. The CDR3 has 15 residues. Trimming cost V 2 bases and J 4 bases; bases outside gene matches: 4. In germline, CDR1 is SNHLY, CDR2 FYNNEI. The data were produced by immunoSEQ multiplex PCR, yet TCRdb's version contains in-frame clones alone and is incomplete. The data contain about 360,000 clones, more than 70% of them seen just once; the ten biggest clones take up approximately 1.9%. The sequenced material came from PBMCs or T cells enriched from blood (not recorded which). This receptor was obtained from a man aged 35-49 years in a cohort exposed to, infected with or recovered from COVID-19 (not recorded which). The chain uses TRBV2 and TRBJ1-1; 10 bases match TRBD1. The CDR3 nucleotides read TGTGCCAGCAGTGAATCAAGGACAGGGGGCACTGAAGCTTTCTTT. It translates to CASSESRTGGTEAFF.